Here is one T cell receptor beta chain with its context. The sample is drawn from a study of shared clonotypes between healthy human individuals. This CDR3 is built from 14 residues. V lost 8 bases and J 3 bases, leaving 17 bases between the germline ends. The germline gives CDR1 MDHEN, CDR2 SYDVKM. The method was immunoSEQ multiplex PCR; TCRdb's version includes in-frame clones alone and lacks a portion of them. Among millions of clones, 85% to 95% were seen once, and the ten largest hold roughly 0.13%. The sequenced sample consisted of naive CD4+ T cells sorted from blood. This sample's subset: CD45RA+ positively selected. The receptor comes from a young man in good health. This chain joins TRBV28 and TRBJ2-7; a possible D gene is TRBD2 (7 bases). Here the CDR3 DNA reads TGTGCCAGCGTGCGGCGGGGGCTCCTCTACGAGCAGTACTTC. This codes for CASVRRGLLYEQYF.